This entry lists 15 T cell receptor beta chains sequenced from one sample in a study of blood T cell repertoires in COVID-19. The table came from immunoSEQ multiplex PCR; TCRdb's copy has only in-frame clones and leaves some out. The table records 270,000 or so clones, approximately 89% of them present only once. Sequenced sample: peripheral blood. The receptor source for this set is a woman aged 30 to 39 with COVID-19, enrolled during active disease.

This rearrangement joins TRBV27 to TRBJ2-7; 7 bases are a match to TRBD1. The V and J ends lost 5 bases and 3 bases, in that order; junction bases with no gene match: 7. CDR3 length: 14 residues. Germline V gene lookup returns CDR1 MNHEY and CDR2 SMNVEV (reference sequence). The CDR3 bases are TGTGCCAGCAGTATCAGACAGGGAATCTACGAGCAGTACTTC. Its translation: CASSIRQGIYEQYF.

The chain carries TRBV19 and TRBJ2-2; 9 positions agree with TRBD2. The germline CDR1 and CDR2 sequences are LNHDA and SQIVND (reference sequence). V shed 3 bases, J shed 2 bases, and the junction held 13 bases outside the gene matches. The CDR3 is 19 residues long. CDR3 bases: TGTGCCAGTAGTATTAAGTGGCTAGCGGGGCGGCGAAACACCGGGGAGCTGTTTTTT. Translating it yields CASSIKWLAGRRNTGELFF.

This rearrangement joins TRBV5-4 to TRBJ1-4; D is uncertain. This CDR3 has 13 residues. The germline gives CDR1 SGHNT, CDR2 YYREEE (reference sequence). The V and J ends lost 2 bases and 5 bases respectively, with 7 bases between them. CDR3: CASSFWANEKLFF. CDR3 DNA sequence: TGTGCCAGCAGCTTCTGGGCGAATGAAAAACTGTTTTTT.

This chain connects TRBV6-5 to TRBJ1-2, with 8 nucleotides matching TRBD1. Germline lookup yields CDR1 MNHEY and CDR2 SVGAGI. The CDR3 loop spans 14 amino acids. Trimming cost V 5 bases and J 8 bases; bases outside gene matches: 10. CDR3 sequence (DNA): TGTGCCAGCAGTCCCCTCAGGGGGCGCTGGGGCTACACCTTC. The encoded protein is CASSPLRGRWGYTF.

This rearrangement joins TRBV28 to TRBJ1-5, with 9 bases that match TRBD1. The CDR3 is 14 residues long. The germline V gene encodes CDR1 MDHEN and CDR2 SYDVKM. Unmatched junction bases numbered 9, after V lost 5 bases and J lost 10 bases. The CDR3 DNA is TGTGCCAGCAGTCTACAGGGGGCTTTAATCCCCCAGCATTTT. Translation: CASSLQGALIPQHF.

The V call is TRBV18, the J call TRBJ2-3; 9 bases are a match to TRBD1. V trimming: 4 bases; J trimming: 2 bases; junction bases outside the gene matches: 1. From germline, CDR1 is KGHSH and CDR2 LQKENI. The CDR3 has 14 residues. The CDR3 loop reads CASSRTGDTDTQYF. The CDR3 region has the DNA TGTGCCAGCTCACGGACAGGGGACACAGATACGCAGTATTTT.

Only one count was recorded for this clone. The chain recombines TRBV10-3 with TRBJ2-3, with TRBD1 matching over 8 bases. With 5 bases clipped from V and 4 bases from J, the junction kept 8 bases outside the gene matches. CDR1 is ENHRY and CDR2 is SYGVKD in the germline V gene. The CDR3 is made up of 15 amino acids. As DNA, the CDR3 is TGTGCCATCAGTCAGGGGGCCAGTTTAGCAGATACGCAGTATTTT. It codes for CAISQGASLADTQYF.

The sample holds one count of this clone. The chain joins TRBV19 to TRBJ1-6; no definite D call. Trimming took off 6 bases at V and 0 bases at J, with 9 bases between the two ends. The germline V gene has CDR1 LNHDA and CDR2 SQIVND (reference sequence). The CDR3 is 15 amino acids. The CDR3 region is CASRGVSSYNSPLHF. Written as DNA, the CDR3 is TGTGCCAGTAGAGGAGTTAGCTCCTATAATTCACCCCTCCACTTT.

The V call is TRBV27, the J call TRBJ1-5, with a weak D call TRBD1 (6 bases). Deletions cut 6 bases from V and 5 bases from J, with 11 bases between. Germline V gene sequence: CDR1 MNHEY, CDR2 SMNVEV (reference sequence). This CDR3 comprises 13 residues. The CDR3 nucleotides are TGTGCCAGCAGCTCCGGACAGTATCAGCCCCAGCATTTT. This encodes CASSSGQYQPQHF.

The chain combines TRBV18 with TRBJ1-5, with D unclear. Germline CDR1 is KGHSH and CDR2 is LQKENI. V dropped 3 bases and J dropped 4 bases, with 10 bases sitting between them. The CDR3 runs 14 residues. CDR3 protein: CASSPEGGNQPQHF. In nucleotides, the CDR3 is TGTGCCAGCTCACCCGAAGGAGGGAATCAGCCCCAGCATTTT.

The CDR3 here is CASSPLLTDTQYF. CDR3 nucleotides: TGTGCCAGCTCACCACTACTCACAGATACGCAGTATTTT. The J gene is TRBJ2-3, the V gene TRBV18; D remains unclear. The V and J ends lost 1 base and 2 bases respectively, with 4 bases between them. This CDR3 has 13 residues. CDR1 is KGHSH, CDR2 LQKENI, per germline.

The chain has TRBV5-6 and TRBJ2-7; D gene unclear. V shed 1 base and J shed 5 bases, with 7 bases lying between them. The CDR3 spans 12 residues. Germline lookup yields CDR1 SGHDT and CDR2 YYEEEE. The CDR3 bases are TGTGCCAGCAGCTTGTACGGAGACGAGCAGTACTTC. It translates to CASSLYGDEQYF.

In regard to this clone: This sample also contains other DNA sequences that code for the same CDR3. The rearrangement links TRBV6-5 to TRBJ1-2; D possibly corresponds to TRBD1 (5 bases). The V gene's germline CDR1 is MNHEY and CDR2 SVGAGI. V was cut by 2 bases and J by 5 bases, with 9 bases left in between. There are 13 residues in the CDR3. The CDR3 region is CASSYTDNYGYTF. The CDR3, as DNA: TGTGCCAGCAGTTACACGGACAATTATGGCTACACCTTC.

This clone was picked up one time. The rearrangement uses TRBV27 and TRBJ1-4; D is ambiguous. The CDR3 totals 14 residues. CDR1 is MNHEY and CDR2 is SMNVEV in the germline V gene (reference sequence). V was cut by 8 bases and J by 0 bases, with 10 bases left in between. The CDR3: CASAGDATNEKLFF. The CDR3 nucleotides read TGTGCCAGCGCCGGGGATGCAACTAATGAAAAACTGTTTTTT.

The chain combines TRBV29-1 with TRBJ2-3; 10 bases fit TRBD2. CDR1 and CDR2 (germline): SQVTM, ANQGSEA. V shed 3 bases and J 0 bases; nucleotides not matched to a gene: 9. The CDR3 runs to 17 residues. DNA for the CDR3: TGCAGCGTTGATGGTGCTAGCGGGGGCTTGAGCACAGATACGCAGTATTTT. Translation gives CSVDGASGGLSTDTQYF.